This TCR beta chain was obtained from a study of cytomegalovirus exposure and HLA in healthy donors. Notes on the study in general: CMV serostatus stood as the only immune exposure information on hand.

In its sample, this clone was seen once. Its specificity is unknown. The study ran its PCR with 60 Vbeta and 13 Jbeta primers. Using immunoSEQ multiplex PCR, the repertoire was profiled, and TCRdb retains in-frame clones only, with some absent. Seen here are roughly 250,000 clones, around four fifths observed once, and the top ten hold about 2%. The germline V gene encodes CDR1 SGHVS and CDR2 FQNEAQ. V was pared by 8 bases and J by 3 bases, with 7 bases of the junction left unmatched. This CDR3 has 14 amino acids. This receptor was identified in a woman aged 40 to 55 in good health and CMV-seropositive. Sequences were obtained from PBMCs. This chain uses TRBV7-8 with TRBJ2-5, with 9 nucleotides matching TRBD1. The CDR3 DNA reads TGTGCCAGCCAAATCGGGACAGGGAAAGAGACCCAGTACTTC. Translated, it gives CASQIGTGKETQYF.